These T cell receptor beta chains were read from a single sample in a study of blood T cell repertoires in COVID-19. Some clones are missing from TCRdb's copy, which holds only in-frame ones; the method was immunoSEQ multiplex PCR. Here the sample spans about 210,000 clones, 85% being singletons. The material sequenced was peripheral blood. These TCRs come from a woman in her 70s with COVID-19, enrolled during active disease. The CDR3 runs from the conserved cysteine through the conserved F or W. Each record gives: clone size, V gene, D gene, J gene, CDR3 DNA, CDR3 protein. A D gene is named only where the DNA matches it firmly. Only some rows state a clone size, as once, few, many or a class for expanded clones.

size: -; V: TRBV25-1; D: TRBD2; J: TRBJ2-2; DNA: TGTGCCAGCAGTGCGACTCCCACCGGGGGGACCGGGGAGCTGTTTTTT; CDR3: CASSATPTGGTGELFF
size: -; V: TRBV6-5; D: TRBD1; J: TRBJ2-2; DNA: TGTGCCAGCAGACTTGACAGGGCGAACACCGGGGAGCTGTTTTTT; CDR3: CASRLDRANTGELFF
size: -; V: TRBV28; D: -; J: TRBJ1-1; DNA: TGTGCCAGCAGTCTGAGGGGGTTAGCTGAAGCTTTCTTT; CDR3: CASSLRGLAEAFF
size: -; V: TRBV5-1; D: -; J: TRBJ2-2; DNA: TGCGCCAGCAGCTTGGCCACTAGCCAGAACACCGGGGAGCTGTTTTTT; CDR3: CASSLATSQNTGELFF
size: -; V: TRBV18; D: TRBD1; J: TRBJ1-2; DNA: TGTGCCAGCTCATCATCGGGACAGAACTATGGCTACACCTTC; CDR3: CASSSSGQNYGYTF
size: -; V: TRBV29-1; D: TRBD2; J: TRBJ2-3; DNA: TGCAGCGTTGAAGATCGGCTAGCGGTACGCACAGATACGCAGTATTTT; CDR3: CSVEDRLAVRTDTQYF
size: -; V: TRBV7-2; D: TRBD2; J: TRBJ2-2; DNA: TGTGCCAGCAGCTCTAGCGGGGTGAACACCGGGGAGCTGTTTTTT; CDR3: CASSSSGVNTGELFF
size: -; V: TRBV3-1/TRBV3-2; D: -; J: TRBJ1-2; DNA: TGTGCCAGCAGCCAAGTGCCAGGGACTAACTATGGCTACACCTTC; CDR3: CASSQVPGTNYGYTF
size: once; V: TRBV11-3; D: TRBD2; J: TRBJ2-7; DNA: TGTGCCAGCAGCAAGATTGGGGGGGTTGGCGACGAGCAGTACTTC; CDR3: CASSKIGGVGDEQYF
size: -; V: TRBV5-1; D: -; J: TRBJ2-5; DNA: TGCGCCAGCACTACAGGGATACAAGAGCCCCAGTACTTC; CDR3: CASTTGIQEPQYF
size: -; V: TRBV27; D: TRBD1; J: TRBJ1-1; DNA: TGTGCCAGCGCCTCCGGGACAGGGCACACTGAAGCTTTCTTT; CDR3: CASASGTGHTEAFF
size: -; V: TRBV12-3/TRBV12-4; D: TRBD1; J: TRBJ1-2; DNA: TGTGCCAGCAGTTTACAGGGGGACTATGGCTACACCTTC; CDR3: CASSLQGDYGYTF
size: once; V: TRBV7-3; D: -; J: TRBJ1-1; DNA: TGTGCCAGCAGCCTGGCGGGGAACACTGAAGCTTTCTTT; CDR3: CASSLAGNTEAFF
size: -; V: TRBV10-1; D: TRBD1; J: TRBJ2-6; DNA: TGCGCCAGCAGTGATCCCGGGACAGGGGGCTCTGGGGCCAACGTCCTGACTTTC; CDR3: CASSDPGTGGSGANVLTF
size: -; V: TRBV7-3; D: TRBD1; J: TRBJ2-2; DNA: TGTGCCAGCAGCCCCCGGGACAGGGGGAACACCGGGGAGCTGTTTTTT; CDR3: CASSPRDRGNTGELFF
size: -; V: TRBV7-3; D: -; J: TRBJ2-7; DNA: TGTGCCAGCAGCTTTTCCGCTGCGGGGGAGCAGTACTTC; CDR3: CASSFSAAGEQYF
size: -; V: TRBV7-2; D: TRBD2; J: TRBJ2-2; DNA: TGTGCCAGCAGCCCCCTAGCGGGAGCCACCGGGGAGCTGTTTTTT; CDR3: CASSPLAGATGELFF
size: -; V: TRBV7-2; D: -; J: TRBJ1-3; DNA: TGTGCCAGCAGCTTAGTTCTCAGCTCTGGAAACACCATATATTTT; CDR3: CASSLVLSSGNTIYF
size: few; V: TRBV2; D: -; J: TRBJ2-2; DNA: TGTGCCAGCACCGATGAGGATGCCGGGGAGCTGTTTTTT; CDR3: CASTDEDAGELFF
size: -; V: TRBV30; D: TRBD1; J: TRBJ1-2; DNA: TGTGCCTGGAGTGTTATGGCGACAGGGGGCGCGGGCTACACCTTC; CDR3: CAWSVMATGGAGYTF
size: once; V: TRBV3-1/TRBV3-2; D: TRBD2; J: TRBJ2-1; DNA: TGTGCCAGGACTATCACTAGCGGGAGCTACAATGAGCAGTTCTTC; CDR3: CARTITSGSYNEQFF
size: -; V: TRBV5-1; D: TRBD1; J: TRBJ1-4; DNA: TGCGCCAGCAGCCCAGGACAGGGGCGTGAAAAACTGTTTTTT; CDR3: CASSPGQGREKLFF
size: -; V: TRBV11-2; D: -; J: TRBJ2-7; DNA: TGTGCCAGCAGCTCCCCGAGAACGAGCTCCTACGAGCAGTACTTC; CDR3: CASSSPRTSSYEQYF
size: -; V: TRBV10-3; D: TRBD1; J: TRBJ2-5; DNA: TGTGCCATCAGTGAGTCGAGACAGGGGGCCGGGCTGGAGACCCAGTACTTC; CDR3: CAISESRQGAGLETQYF
size: once; V: TRBV29-1; D: TRBD1; J: TRBJ1-1; DNA: TGCAGCGTTATCCCAAGGGGACAGGCTTTGGCTTTCTTT; CDR3: CSVIPRGQALAFF
size: -; V: TRBV10-3; D: TRBD1; J: TRBJ2-7; DNA: TGTGCCATCAGTAGACTGACAGGGATGGGGTTCGAGCAGTACTTC; CDR3: CAISRLTGMGFEQYF
size: -; V: TRBV6-5; D: -; J: TRBJ1-6; DNA: TGTGCCAGCAGGAGGGGGAATTCACCCCTCCACTTT; CDR3: CASRRGNSPLHF
size: -; V: TRBV5-1; D: TRBD2; J: TRBJ2-2; DNA: TGCGCCAGCAGCATTCGGACTAGCGGGGCCACCGGGGAGCTGTTTTTT; CDR3: CASSIRTSGATGELFF
size: -; V: TRBV11-2; D: TRBD1; J: TRBJ2-7; DNA: TGTGCCAGCAGCGTAGGACAGGGGGCGCAGTCCGAGCAGTACTTC; CDR3: CASSVGQGAQSEQYF
size: -; V: TRBV7-4; D: TRBD1; J: TRBJ2-1; DNA: TGTGCCCCTTGGGGGGACAGGGAGGTGAATGAGCAGTTCTTC; CDR3: CAPWGDREVNEQFF
size: -; V: TRBV7-2; D: -; J: TRBJ1-2; DNA: TGTGCCAGCAGCTTAGCGGTGGGGGGGCATAATGGCTACACCTTC; CDR3: CASSLAVGGHNGYTF
size: -; V: TRBV6-1; D: TRBD1; J: TRBJ1-1; DNA: TGTGCCAGCAGTGACATGGACAGGACTGAAGCTTTCTTT; CDR3: CASSDMDRTEAFF
size: -; V: TRBV6-2/TRBV6-3; D: TRBD1; J: TRBJ1-1; DNA: TGTGCCAGCAGTTACGCCGGGACAGCCACTGAAGCTTTCTTT; CDR3: CASSYAGTATEAFF
size: -; V: TRBV19; D: -; J: TRBJ1-1; DNA: TGTGCCAGTAGTATTAACACCAACACTGAAGCTTTCTTT; CDR3: CASSINTNTEAFF
size: -; V: TRBV7-2; D: -; J: TRBJ2-1; DNA: TGTGCCAGCAGCTTAGCGCCCGCTAACCATGAGCAGTTCTTC; CDR3: CASSLAPANHEQFF
size: -; V: TRBV29-1; D: -; J: TRBJ1-2; DNA: TGCAGCGCTAGCTCTACAGGGACCCTCGAGGGCTACACCTTC; CDR3: CSASSTGTLEGYTF
size: -; V: TRBV19; D: -; J: TRBJ1-5; DNA: TGTGCCAGTACAGGGATGGTTAGCAATCAGCCCCAGCATTTT; CDR3: CASTGMVSNQPQHF
size: few; V: TRBV6-5; D: -; J: TRBJ1-1; DNA: TGTGCCAGCCTTACAGTACCCCTTCGTGAAGCTTTCTTT; CDR3: CASLTVPLREAFF
size: -; V: TRBV5-1; D: -; J: TRBJ1-2; DNA: TGCGCCAGCAGCTTGGACGAGGGGAGGGGCTATGGCTACACCTTC; CDR3: CASSLDEGRGYGYTF
size: -; V: TRBV5-1; D: TRBD1; J: TRBJ2-7; DNA: TGCGCCAGCAGCTTGGAGCCTGGACAGGGGGCCTACGAGCAGTACTTC; CDR3: CASSLEPGQGAYEQYF
size: -; V: TRBV7-3; D: -; J: TRBJ2-5; DNA: TGTGCCAGCAGCCGACAGGCCCCGGAGACCCAGTACTTC; CDR3: CASSRQAPETQYF
size: -; V: TRBV7-7; D: TRBD2; J: TRBJ2-5; DNA: TGTGCTAGCGGTAGCGGGAACAACGGGGAGACCCAGTACTTC; CDR3: CASGSGNNGETQYF
size: -; V: TRBV7-2; D: -; J: TRBJ1-2; DNA: TGTGCCAGCAGCCCTGGTGGAGTTCATACTTATGGCTACACCTTC; CDR3: CASSPGGVHTYGYTF
size: -; V: TRBV6-1; D: -; J: TRBJ2-7; DNA: TGTGCCAGCAGTGAAGGGGACTGGCCGGGTGAGCAGTACTTC; CDR3: CASSEGDWPGEQYF
size: -; V: TRBV7-6; D: TRBD2; J: TRBJ2-3; DNA: TGTGCCAGCAGCACTAGCGGATTCACAGATACGCAGTATTTT; CDR3: CASSTSGFTDTQYF
size: -; V: TRBV27; D: TRBD2; J: TRBJ2-2; DNA: TGTGCCAGCAGTTTTGGCGGGAGGAACACCGGGGAGCTGTTTTTT; CDR3: CASSFGGRNTGELFF
size: -; V: TRBV19; D: TRBD2; J: TRBJ2-1; DNA: TGTGCCACTAAATCGGGACTAGGGGCTTACAATGAGCAGTTCTTC; CDR3: CATKSGLGAYNEQFF
size: -; V: TRBV9; D: -; J: TRBJ2-2; DNA: TGTGCCAGTACCCACGGGACAAGCCCCGGGGAGCTGTTTTTT; CDR3: CASTHGTSPGELFF
size: -; V: TRBV16; D: -; J: TRBJ2-2; DNA: TGTGCCAGCAGCCGTTGGGCAGGGGTACCCGGGGAGCTGTTTTTT; CDR3: CASSRWAGVPGELFF
size: -; V: TRBV18; D: -; J: TRBJ1-1; DNA: TGTGCCAGCTCACCCCGGGGAAGTAACACTGAAGCTTTCTTT; CDR3: CASSPRGSNTEAFF
size: -; V: TRBV5-6; D: -; J: TRBJ1-5; DNA: TGTGCCAGCAGCTTGGTCACAGGGAATCAGCCCCAGCATTTT; CDR3: CASSLVTGNQPQHF
size: -; V: TRBV14; D: -; J: TRBJ2-1; DNA: TGTGCCAGCAGCCAAGCTAGTGGGTTCGGAAATGAGCAGTTCTTC; CDR3: CASSQASGFGNEQFF
size: -; V: TRBV5-1; D: TRBD1; J: TRBJ1-1; DNA: TGCGCCAGCAGCTATACAGGGGGCATTACTGAAGCTTTCTTT; CDR3: CASSYTGGITEAFF
size: -; V: TRBV9; D: TRBD2; J: TRBJ2-3; DNA: TGTGCCAGCAGCGTTCGACTAGCCGGTAATACGCAGTATTTT; CDR3: CASSVRLAGNTQYF
size: -; V: TRBV7-2; D: -; J: TRBJ2-6; DNA: TGTGCCAGCAGCTTAGGAGGTCCTGGGTCTGGGGCCAACGTCCTGACTTTC; CDR3: CASSLGGPGSGANVLTF
size: -; V: TRBV19; D: -; J: TRBJ1-2; DNA: TGTGCCAGTAGGTTGACAGGTCGTAACTATGGCTACACCTTC; CDR3: CASRLTGRNYGYTF
size: -; V: TRBV4-2; D: TRBD2; J: TRBJ2-3; DNA: TGTGCCAGCAGCCAGCGACTAGCGGGGGGCACAGATACGCAGTATTTT; CDR3: CASSQRLAGGTDTQYF